A selection of T cell receptor beta chains follows, all from one sample in a study of blood T cell repertoires in COVID-19. Assay: immunoSEQ multiplex PCR; the TCRdb copy retains only in-frame clones and omits some. The sample has 150,000 to 200,000 clones; around 90% are singletons. Sequenced: peripheral blood. The receptors were sampled from a man aged 50-59 years with acute or convalescent COVID-19. CDR3s include the opening cysteine and the closing phenylalanine or tryptophan. A D gene is named only where the DNA matches it firmly. Size is omitted from some rows. Given values are once, few, many or a class for expanded clones.

j_call,d_call,v_call,clone_size,cdr3_length,cdr3_aa,cdr3_nt
TRBJ2-5,TRBD1,TRBV2,few,14,CASNRQGRQETQYF,TGTGCCAGCAATAGACAGGGCCGGCAAGAGACCCAGTACTTC
TRBJ2-3,TRBD1,TRBV5-1,.,15,CASSLRTGGGDTQYF,TGCGCCAGCAGCTTGAGGACAGGGGGAGGAGATACGCAGTATTTT
TRBJ2-3,TRBD2,TRBV19,.,15,CASSRSSSGTDTQYF,TGTGCCAGTAGCCGGTCTTCTAGCGGAACAGATACGCAGTATTTT
TRBJ2-5,.,TRBV12-3/TRBV12-4,.,13,CASSLVRGETQYF,TGTGCCAGCAGTTTGGTGAGGGGGGAGACCCAGTACTTC
TRBJ1-1,.,TRBV11-2,.,13,CASSFTGYTEAFF,TGTGCCAGCAGCTTTACAGGCTACACTGAAGCTTTCTTT
TRBJ1-3,.,TRBV6-6,.,15,CASSSNGRGGNTIYF,TGTGCCAGCAGCTCAAACGGGCGGGGTGGAAACACCATATATTTT
TRBJ2-1,TRBD1,TRBV4-1,.,17,CASSQKGPGQGINEQFF,TGCGCCAGCAGCCAAAAAGGGCCGGGACAGGGGATAAATGAGCAGTTCTTC
TRBJ1-2,.,TRBV30,.,13,CAWSRTPSHGYTF,TGTGCCTGGAGTAGAACCCCGAGTCATGGCTACACCTTC
TRBJ2-2,TRBD2,TRBV12-3/TRBV12-4,.,12,CASRTSAGELFF,TGTGCCAGCAGGACTAGCGCCGGGGAGCTGTTTTTT
TRBJ2-2,TRBD1,TRBV27,.,15,CASNIRQGSTGELFF,TGTGCCAGCAACATAAGACAGGGATCCACCGGGGAGCTGTTTTTT
TRBJ1-5,TRBD1,TRBV4-2,once,15,CASSQVRQGYQPQHF,TGTGCCAGCAGCCAAGTAAGACAGGGCTATCAGCCCCAGCATTTT
TRBJ1-1,TRBD1,TRBV19,.,13,CASTTTGGTEAFF,TGTGCCAGTACTACGACAGGGGGCACTGAAGCTTTCTTT
TRBJ1-2,.,TRBV3-1/TRBV3-2,.,16,CASSRKTGTPNYGYTF,TGTGCCAGCAGCCGGAAGACCGGGACTCCTAACTATGGCTACACCTTC
TRBJ2-3,TRBD1,TRBV6-1,.,15,CASSDRGLLPDTQYF,TGTGCCAGCAGTGACAGGGGGCTGCTCCCAGATACGCAGTATTTT
TRBJ2-5,.,TRBV4-2,.,13,CASSLTNQETQYF,TGTGCCAGCAGCCTGACAAACCAAGAGACCCAGTACTTC
TRBJ2-7,TRBD2,TRBV5-1,.,15,CASRPGGLSFYEQYF,TGCGCCAGCAGACCGGGGGGTCTTTCGTTTTACGAGCAGTACTTC
TRBJ2-6,.,TRBV27,once,16,CASSFEGESGANVLTF,TGTGCCAGCAGTTTTGAGGGGGAGTCTGGGGCCAACGTCCTGACTTTC
TRBJ1-2,TRBD1,TRBV7-9,.,16,CASSPSTGETLYGYTF,TGTGCCAGCAGCCCAAGCACAGGGGAAACTCTCTATGGCTACACCTTC
TRBJ2-6,TRBD1,TRBV4-1,once,18,CASSLKGQGVSGANVLTF,TGCGCCAGCAGCCTAAAGGGACAGGGGGTTTCTGGGGCCAACGTCCTGACTTTC
TRBJ1-4,.,TRBV7-9,.,14,CASSATAGNEKLFF,TGTGCCAGCAGCGCGACAGCGGGGAATGAAAAACTGTTTTTT